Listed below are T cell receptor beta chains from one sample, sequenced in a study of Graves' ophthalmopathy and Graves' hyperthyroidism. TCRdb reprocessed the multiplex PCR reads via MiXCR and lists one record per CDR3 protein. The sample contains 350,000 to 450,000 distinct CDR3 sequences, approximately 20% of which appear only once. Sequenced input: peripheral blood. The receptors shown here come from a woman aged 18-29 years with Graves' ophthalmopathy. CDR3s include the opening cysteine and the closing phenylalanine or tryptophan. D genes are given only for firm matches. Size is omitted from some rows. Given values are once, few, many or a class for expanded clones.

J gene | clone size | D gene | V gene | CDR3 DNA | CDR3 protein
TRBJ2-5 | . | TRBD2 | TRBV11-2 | TGTGCCAGCAGCTTAGAGTCTTGGCTAGCGGGAGAAGAGACCCAGTACTTC | CASSLESWLAGEETQYF
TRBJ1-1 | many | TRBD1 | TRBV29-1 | TGCAGCGCCAGGGACAGGGGGAACCTTGGGGACACTGAAGCTTTCTTT | CSARDRGNLGDTEAFF
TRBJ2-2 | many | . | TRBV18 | TGTGCCACCAGGGATTACACCGGGGAGCTGTTTTTT | CATRDYTGELFF
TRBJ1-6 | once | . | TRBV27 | TGTGCCAGCAGCACCTGGCGGGGCAGGGTAAATTCACCCCTCCACTTT | CASSTWRGRVNSPLHF
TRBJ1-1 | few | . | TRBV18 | TGTGCCAGCTCGCTTATACCCAGCCGGGCTGGGAACACTGAAGCTTTCTTT | CASSLIPSRAGNTEAFF
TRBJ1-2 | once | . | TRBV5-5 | TGTGCCAGCAGCTTGTCGGCGGCAGGAGATCTATATGGCTACACCTTC | CASSLSAAGDLYGYTF
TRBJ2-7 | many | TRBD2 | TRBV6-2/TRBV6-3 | TGTGCCAGCAGTCTAGGATGGGGGGGGAGCTCCTACGAGCAGTACTTC | CASSLGWGGSSYEQYF
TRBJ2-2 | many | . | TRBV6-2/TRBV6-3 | TGTGCCGGCAGTTATTCCGGGATGGAAAACACCGGGGAGCTGTTTTTT | CAGSYSGMENTGELFF
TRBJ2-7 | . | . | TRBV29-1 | TGCAGCGTTTCAGGCAGAAGCTACGAGCAGTACTTC | CSVSGRSYEQYF
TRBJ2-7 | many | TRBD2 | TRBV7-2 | TGTGCCAGCAGCTATGGACTAGCGGAGTACGAGCAGTACTTC | CASSYGLAEYEQYF
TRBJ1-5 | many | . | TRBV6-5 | TGTGCCAGCAGCTACCACAGGAACGGCAATCAGCCCCAGCATTTT | CASSYHRNGNQPQHF
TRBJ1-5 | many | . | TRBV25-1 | TGTGCCAGCAGTGACTCCGCCACAGGACTTAGCAATCAGCCCCAGCATTTT | CASSDSATGLSNQPQHF
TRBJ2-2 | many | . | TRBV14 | TGTGCCAGCAGCCAATATTCCTTAGGTGCCGGGGAGCTGTTTTTT | CASSQYSLGAGELFF
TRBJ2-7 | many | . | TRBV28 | TGTGCCACCTGGACAGTTCTCTACGAGCAGTACTTC | CATWTVLYEQYF
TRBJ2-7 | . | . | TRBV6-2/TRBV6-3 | TGTGCCAGCAGTTACTCGAGTGAGACGGTAACCTACGAGCAGTACTTC | CASSYSSETVTYEQYF
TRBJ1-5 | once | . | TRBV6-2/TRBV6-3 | TGTGCCAGCATGGGCGATAGCAATCAGCCCCAGCATTTT | CASMGDSNQPQHF
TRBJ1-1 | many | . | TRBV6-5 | TGTGCCAGCAGTTCCAAAAGACAGGCGCGCACTGAAGCTTTCTTT | CASSSKRQARTEAFF
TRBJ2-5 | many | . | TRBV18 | TGTGCCAGCTCACCGAAGCGTCGGACAGATCAAGAGACCCAGTACTTC | CASSPKRRTDQETQYF
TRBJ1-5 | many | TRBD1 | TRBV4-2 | TGTGCCAGCAGCCCGGACAGGGGGCATCAGCCCCAGCATTTT | CASSPDRGHQPQHF
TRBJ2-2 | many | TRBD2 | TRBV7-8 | TGTGCCAGCAGCCTATGGACTAGCGGGAGTACCGGGGAGCTGTTTTTT | CASSLWTSGSTGELFF
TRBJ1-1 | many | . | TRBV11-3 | TGTGCCAGCGGACGGGGCCCGAACACTGAAGCTTTCTTT | CASGRGPNTEAFF
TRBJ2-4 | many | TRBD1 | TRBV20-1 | TGCAGTGCTAACATACAGGGGACCAAAAACATTCAGTACTTC | CSANIQGTKNIQYF
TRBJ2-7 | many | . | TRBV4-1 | TGCGCCAGCAGCCCCGACGGGGGTCTAGACGAGCAGTACTTC | CASSPDGGLDEQYF
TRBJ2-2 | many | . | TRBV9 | TGTGCCAGCAGCGGGTCTACCGGGGAGCTGTTTTTT | CASSGSTGELFF
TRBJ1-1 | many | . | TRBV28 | TGTGCCAGCAGTTCTATAGTAGGGAACACTGAAGCTTTCTTT | CASSSIVGNTEAFF
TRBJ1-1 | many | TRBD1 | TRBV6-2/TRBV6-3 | TGTGCCAGCAGTTACACCATGGGACAGGGCCCACCTTACACTGAAGCTTTCTTT | CASSYTMGQGPPYTEAFF
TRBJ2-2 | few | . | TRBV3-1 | TGTGCCAGCGGGGGGGCGGTCACCGGGGAGCTGTTTTTT | CASGGAVTGELFF
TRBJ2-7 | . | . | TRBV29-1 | TGCAGCGTTGAGGCACCTACAGAGTTCAACGAGCAGTACTTC | CSVEAPTEFNEQYF
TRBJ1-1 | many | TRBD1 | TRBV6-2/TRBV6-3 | TGTGCCAGCAGTTACGGGCGAGGGGTGTACAGGGGTGACACTGAAGCTTTCTTT | CASSYGRGVYRGDTEAFF
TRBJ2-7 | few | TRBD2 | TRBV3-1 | TGTGCCAGCAGCCAAACTGGGGCTAGCGGGAGGACCTACGAGCAGTACTTC | CASSQTGASGRTYEQYF
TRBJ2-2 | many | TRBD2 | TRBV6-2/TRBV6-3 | TGTGCCAGCAGTTACTCGAAGGGACTAGCGGGGTTTCCGAACACCGGGGAGCTGTTTTTT | CASSYSKGLAGFPNTGELFF
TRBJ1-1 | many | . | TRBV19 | TGTGCCACCCGGTGGGGGGTAGTAGCTTTCTTT | CATRWGVVAFF
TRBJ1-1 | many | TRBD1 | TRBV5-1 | TGCGCCAGCAGCTTGGGGGGACAGGCTGAAGCTTTCTTT | CASSLGGQAEAFF
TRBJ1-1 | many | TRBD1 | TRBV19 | TGTCCCCTTATCACCCCCGGGACAGGGAACACTGAAGCTTTCTTT | CPLITPGTGNTEAFF
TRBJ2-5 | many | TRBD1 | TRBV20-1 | TGCAGTGCTAGTCGAGGGGGCCTCCAAGAGACCCAGTACTTC | CSASRGGLQETQYF
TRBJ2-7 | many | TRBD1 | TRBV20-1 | TGCAGTGCTAGAGAACAGGGGCGCGAGCAGTACTTC | CSAREQGREQYF
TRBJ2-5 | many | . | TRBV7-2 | TGTGCCAGCAGCCCCCTCATTGGAGGGGGAGAGACCCAGTACTTC | CASSPLIGGGETQYF
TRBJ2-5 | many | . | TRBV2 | TGTGCCAGCAATAAAGAGCGGTACCAAGAGACCCAGTACTTC | CASNKERYQETQYF
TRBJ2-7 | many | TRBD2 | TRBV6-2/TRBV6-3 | TGTGCCAGCAGCTCCGGGACTAGCGGGAGGGGCAGCGAGCAGTACTTC | CASSSGTSGRGSEQYF
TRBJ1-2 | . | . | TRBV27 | TGTGCCAGCAGTTTATTCGGGGGTAACTATGGCTACACCTTC | CASSLFGGNYGYTF
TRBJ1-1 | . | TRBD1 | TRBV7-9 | TGTGCCAGCAGCTCGACAGGGTTGATCCAAGCTTTCTTT | CASSSTGLIQAFF
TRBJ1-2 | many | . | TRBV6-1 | TGTGCCAGCAGTGAAACGCTCCCCGGAGGTTATGGCTACACCTTC | CASSETLPGGYGYTF
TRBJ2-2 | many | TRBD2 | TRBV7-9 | TGTGCCAGCAGCTCCCGGGAGGTGCTCACCGGGGAGCTGTTTTTT | CASSSREVLTGELFF
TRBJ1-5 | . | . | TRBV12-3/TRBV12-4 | TGTGCCAGCAGTTTCGGACTGTACCCCAGGAATCAGCCCCAGCATTTT | CASSFGLYPRNQPQHF
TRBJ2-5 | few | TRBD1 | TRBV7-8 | TGTGCCAGCAGCTCCCCGAGGGGACAGGGAGGGACCCAGTACTTC | CASSSPRGQGGTQYF
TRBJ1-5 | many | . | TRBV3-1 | TGTGCCAGCAGCCAAACGTATAGCAATCAGCCCCAGCATTTT | CASSQTYSNQPQHF
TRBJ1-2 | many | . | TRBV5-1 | TGCGCCAGCAGCCGGGAGGGGCCTTCCTATGGCTACACCTTC | CASSREGPSYGYTF
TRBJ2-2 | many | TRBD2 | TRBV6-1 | TGTGCCAGCGGCGGGAGGAACACCGGGGAGCTGTTTTTT | CASGGRNTGELFF
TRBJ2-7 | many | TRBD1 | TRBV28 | TGTGCCACCGGACAGGGGAACGAGCAGTACTTC | CATGQGNEQYF
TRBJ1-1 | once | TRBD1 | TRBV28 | TGTGCCAGCAGTTCACCCCTCGGGACAGTGGATGAAGCTTTCTTT | CASSSPLGTVDEAFF
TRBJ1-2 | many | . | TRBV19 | TGTGCCAGTAGTATAGTTGGGGCTGCTAAAGGCTATGGCTACACCTTC | CASSIVGAAKGYGYTF
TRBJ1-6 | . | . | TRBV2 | TGTGCCAGCAGTGATCTACCAGGGGCACCCCTCCACTTT | CASSDLPGAPLHF
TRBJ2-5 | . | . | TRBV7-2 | TGTGCCAGCAGCCCGTCTGGGATAGAGACCCAGTACTTC | CASSPSGIETQYF
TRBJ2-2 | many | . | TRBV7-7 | TGTGCTAGCAGCCCGGGTCCCGGGGAGCTGTTTTTT | CASSPGPGELFF
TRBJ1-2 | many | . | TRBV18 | TGTGCCAGCTCAGCGAGGGGTCAAGGCTACACCTTC | CASSARGQGYTF
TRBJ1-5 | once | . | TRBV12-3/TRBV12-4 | TGTGCCAGCAGTCGCCTGGAACAGCCCCAGCATTTT | CASSRLEQPQHF
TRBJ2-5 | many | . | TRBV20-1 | TGCAGTGCTAGAGATCTGCGCCCGCGGGTTTACTTC | CSARDLRPRVYF